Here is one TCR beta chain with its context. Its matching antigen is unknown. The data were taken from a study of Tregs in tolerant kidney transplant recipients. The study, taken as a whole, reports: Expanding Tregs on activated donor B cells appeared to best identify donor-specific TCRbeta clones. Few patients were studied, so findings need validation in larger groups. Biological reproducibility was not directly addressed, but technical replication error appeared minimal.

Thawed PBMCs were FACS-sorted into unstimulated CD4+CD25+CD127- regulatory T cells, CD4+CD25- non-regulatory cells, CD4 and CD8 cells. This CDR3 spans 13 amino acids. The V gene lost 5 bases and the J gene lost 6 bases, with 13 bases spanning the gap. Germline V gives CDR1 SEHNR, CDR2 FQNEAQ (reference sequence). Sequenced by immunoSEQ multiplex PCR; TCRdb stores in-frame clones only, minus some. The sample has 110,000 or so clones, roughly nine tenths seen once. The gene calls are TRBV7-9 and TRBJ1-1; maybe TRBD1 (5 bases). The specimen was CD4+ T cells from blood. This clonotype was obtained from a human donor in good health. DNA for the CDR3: TGTGCCAGCAGCAAGTCCAGGGAATCTGAAGCTTTCTTT. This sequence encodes CASSKSRESEAFF. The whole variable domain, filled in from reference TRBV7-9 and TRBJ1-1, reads DTGVSQNPRHKITKRGQNVTFRCDPISEHNRLYWYRQTLGQGPEFLTYFQNEAQLEKSRLLSDRFSAERPKGSFSTLEIQRTEQGDSAMYLCASSKSRESEAFFGQGTRLTVV.